This TCR beta chain is from a study of vaccination and CD4 T cells after COVID-19. The overall study: Vaccination of participants consisted of two doses of either BNT162b2 or mRNA-1273 vaccine. Whole-study findings and limits: Median SARS-CoV-2-reactive clonotype numbers rose nonsignificantly, about 20 to 38.

The treatment is: roughly 10-day PBMC culture with coronavirus spike peptide pools or control peptides (ViraFEST assay). ViraFEST sequenced TCRs after peptide-pool expansion of antigen-specific T cells. This CDR3 spans 14 amino acids. V was cut by 6 bases and J by 6 bases, with 17 bases left in between. The study sequenced cultured CD4+ T cell DNA using the Oncomine TCR Beta short-read assay. From cultured CD4+ T cells, genomic DNA was extracted. One entry per CDR3 protein results from TCRdb running MiXCR on the PCR reads. The repertoire holds 16,000 or so distinct CDR3 sequences, under 45% seen once, with less than 8.5% in the top ten. This clonotype was seen a handful of times. Its antigen is as yet unknown.

This sample comprised CD4+ T cells from blood, cultured in vitro, obtained after SARS-CoV-2 vaccination. This receptor was obtained from a human donor who had recovered from COVID-19. The chain employs TRBV12-3 or TRBV12-4 and TRBJ1-2, with unresolved D. CDR3 protein: CASSLDPLSHGYTF. For the CDR3, the DNA is TGTGCCAGCAGCCTGGACCCCCTAAGCCATGGCTACACCTTC.